The 11 T cell receptor beta chains below come from one sample, sequenced in a study of TIL therapy for anti-PD-1-resistant metastatic lung cancer. The time point is: pre-treatment sample, taken before nivolumab and TIL therapy. The libraries were made with immunoSEQ v3. Assay: immunoSEQ multiplex PCR; the TCRdb copy retains only in-frame clones and omits some. Of roughly 17,000 clones detected, under 80% appear once; the ten largest clones hold about 35%. The input for sequencing was blood, taken at baseline. The receptor source for this set is a person between 30 and 79 years old with non-small cell lung cancer.

This chain connects TRBV5-1 to TRBJ1-2; TRBD1 aligns across 7 bases. V shed 4 bases and J 14 bases; nucleotides not matched to a gene: 17. Germline V gene sequence: CDR1 SGHRS, CDR2 YFSETQ. This CDR3 is 14 amino acids long. The DNA for the CDR3 is TGCGCCAGCAGCCCCACTTCGGGACAGCCCCTGGGGACCTTC. Encoded protein: CASSPTSGQPLGTF.

The chain couples TRBV29-1 to TRBJ2-7, with TRBD2 as a possible D gene (6 bases). Germline CDR1 reads SQVTM; CDR2 reads ANQGSEA. This CDR3 is built from 14 residues. Trimming cost V 3 bases and J 3 bases, with 15 bases left between them. The CDR3 DNA follows: TGCAGCGTTGACCGGGGAGGCTCGCGCTACGAGCAGTACTTC. This encodes CSVDRGGSRYEQYF.

V usage is TRBV27 and J usage is TRBJ2-5; D uncertain. Trimming removed 5 bases at V and 2 bases at J, with 12 bases between. Per germline, CDR1 MNHEY and CDR2 SMNVEV (reference sequence). The CDR3 is 14 amino acids. The CDR3 coding sequence is TGTGCCAGCAGTCACACGGGTGAACAAGAGACCCAGTACTTC. It yields the protein CASSHTGEQETQYF.

The V and J genes are TRBV2 and TRBJ2-3, with D maybe TRBD2 (7 bases). Germline CDR1 reads SNHLY; CDR2 reads FYNNEI. The V gene lost 7 bases and the J gene lost 0 bases, with 11 bases spanning the gap. The length of the CDR3 is 14 residues. The CDR3 coding sequence is TGTGCCAGCAAGGGGGGGGTCAGCACAGATACGCAGTATTTT. It yields the protein CASKGGVSTDTQYF.

This chain uses TRBV21-1 with TRBJ2-7. TRBV21-1 is labeled a pseudogene. The CDR3 is made up of 16 amino acids. Written as DNA, the CDR3 is TGTGCCAGCAGCAAAGGTAGGACGGACGGACGCGAGGAGCAGTACTTC. Translation gives CASSKGRTDGREEQYF.

The table lists this clone with a count of one. The J gene is TRBJ2-3, the V gene TRBV6-1, with 7 positions matching TRBD2. In germline, CDR1 is MNHNS, CDR2 SASEGT. The V segment lost 1 base and the J segment 10 bases; nucleotides outside the gene matches: 14. The CDR3 sequence is 16 residues long. CDR3 region: CASSEGLTTGGAAQYF. The CDR3 DNA reads as TGTGCCAGCAGTGAAGGGTTGACGACGGGAGGTGCCGCGCAGTATTTT.

The V call is TRBV19, the J call TRBJ2-6, with D perhaps TRBD2 (5 bases). V was trimmed by 5 bases and J by 0 bases, leaving 14 bases between them. Germline assignment: CDR1 LNHDA and CDR2 SQIVND (reference sequence). This CDR3 has 17 residues. For the CDR3, the DNA is TGTGCCAGTAGTTCGGGAAACCTACGCTCTGGGGCCAACGTCCTGACTTTC. Translating it yields CASSSGNLRSGANVLTF.

The chain couples TRBV5-5 to TRBJ2-5, with a possible D match to TRBD1 (5 bases). The J call may be faulty, since TRBJ2-7 better matches the DNA end. The germline V gene encodes CDR1 SGHKS and CDR2 YYEKEE (reference sequence). This CDR3 has 14 residues. The CDR3 DNA follows: TGTGCCAGCAGCCGACAGCCATACTCCTACGAGCAGTACTTC. Translation gives CASSRQPYSYEQYF.

The chain employs TRBV7-3 and TRBJ2-3; 7 nucleotides align to TRBD2. Germline trimming cut 3 bases from V and 4 bases from J; bases unmatched to any gene: 13. The CDR3 is 17 amino acids. Germline V gene lookup returns CDR1 SGHTA and CDR2 FQGTGA. In DNA form, the CDR3 reads TGTGCCAGCAGCTTCCTGTCGGGCGGGGGACGATCAGATACGCAGTATTTT. Its protein is CASSFLSGGGRSDTQYF.

The gene calls are TRBV9 and TRBJ1-6; D is ambiguous. Trimming stripped 3 bases from V and 7 bases from J, with 11 bases between. Germline lookup yields CDR1 SGDLS and CDR2 YYNGEE. This CDR3 spans 14 amino acids. This chain's CDR3 is CASSEDWTNSPLHF. Written as DNA, the CDR3 is TGTGCCAGCAGCGAGGACTGGACGAATTCACCCCTCCACTTT.

The chain recombines TRBV15 with TRBJ2-7; TRBD1 matches 8 bases. CDR1 and CDR2 (germline): LNHNV, YYDKDF (reference sequence). J gave up 3 bases and V 0 bases, and 10 bases lay outside the gene matches. The CDR3 runs to 17 residues. The CDR3 DNA sequence: TGTGCCACCAGCAGAGATCCGGGGAGACAGGGGATCTACGAGCAGTACTTC. It is translated as CATSRDPGRQGIYEQYF. Together with reference TRBV15 and TRBJ2-7, the CDR3 gives the full variable domain: DAMVIQNPRYQVTQFGKPVTLSCSQTLNHNVMYWYQQKSSQAPKLLFHYYDKDFNNEADTPDNFQSRRPNTSFCFLDIRSPGLGDTAMYLCATSRDPGRQGIYEQYFGPGTRLTVT.